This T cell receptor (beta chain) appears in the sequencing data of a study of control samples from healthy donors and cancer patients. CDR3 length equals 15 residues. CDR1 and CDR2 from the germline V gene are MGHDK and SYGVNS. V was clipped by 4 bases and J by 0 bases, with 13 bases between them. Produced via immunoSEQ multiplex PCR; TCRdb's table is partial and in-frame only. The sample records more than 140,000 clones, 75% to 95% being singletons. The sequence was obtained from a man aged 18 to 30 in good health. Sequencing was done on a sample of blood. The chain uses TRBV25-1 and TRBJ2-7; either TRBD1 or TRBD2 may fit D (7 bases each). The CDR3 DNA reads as TGTGCCAGCAGTGGCAGGGGGGAGGGCTCCTACGAGCAGTACTTC. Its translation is CASSGRGEGSYEQYF.